This is a list of T cell receptor beta chains from one sample in a study of human T cells and chemical hapten exposure. TCRdb fed the RACE reads into MiXCR, producing one record per CDR3 protein. The data contain around 110,000 distinct CDR3 sequences, about 12% of them seen just once; the ten biggest clones take up 1.4%. This sample comprised whole blood, obtained in connection with sensitization to the hapten diphenylcyclopropenone (DPC). The source of these receptors is a woman aged 45-65 years with alopecia areata. Some clones in this sample may be carry-over from other donors' samples. Each CDR3 is given with its conserved first and last residue. Fields, in order: CDR3 protein, V gene, J gene.

CASSLTANQPQHF	TRBV11-2	TRBJ1-5
CASSRTQLPQFYGYTF	TRBV5-5	TRBJ1-2
CASGGESQPQHF	TRBV2	TRBJ1-5
CASSLGFGGVQYF	TRBV28	TRBJ2-3
CASSQRPGQGSPLHF	TRBV3-1	TRBJ1-6
CASSFVQGGGYTF	TRBV28	TRBJ1-2
CASSYSGGYGYEQYF	TRBV6-5	TRBJ2-7
CATPGQGLYPSYEQYF	TRBV6-2/TRBV6-3	TRBJ2-7
CASRYQDRSTDTQYF	TRBV28	TRBJ2-3
CASSQFGDRSSYEQYF	TRBV23-1	TRBJ2-7
CASSQGTGGGYTF	TRBV7-6	TRBJ1-2
CASSDWLNTEAFF	TRBV10-2	TRBJ1-1
CASSPQRLQPQHF	TRBV7-2	TRBJ1-5
CASSLQVASGNTIYF	TRBV11-2	TRBJ1-3
CASSLGSRGAFF	TRBV11-2	TRBJ1-1
CASSLLDTNTEAFF	TRBV18	TRBJ1-1
CASSRRQGTQGRNEQFF	TRBV18	TRBJ2-1
CSVASGPPGSQPQHF	TRBV29-1	TRBJ1-5
CSAIILAGADNEQFF	TRBV20-1	TRBJ2-1
CASSLGPNTDTQYF	TRBV7-7	TRBJ2-3
CASSLGRSTDTQYF	TRBV7-9	TRBJ2-3
CASSVGQISQAQETQYF	TRBV6-8	TRBJ2-5
CATSDYSGSVTGELFF	TRBV24-1	TRBJ2-2
CASRHPGSEGYTF	TRBV6-5	TRBJ1-2
CASSQGAGAGNYGYTF	TRBV4-1	TRBJ1-2
CASSLVRVAFF	TRBV28	TRBJ1-1
CASSLVVNEQFF	TRBV7-6	TRBJ2-1
CASSIQGDSTDTQYF	TRBV12-3/TRBV12-4	TRBJ2-3
CASSFVRDTEAFF	TRBV7-2	TRBJ1-1
CATLQKPNTGELFF	TRBV15	TRBJ2-2
CASSGGGAYTDTQYF	TRBV10-2	TRBJ2-3
CASSPNRDRGNYNEKLFF	TRBV5-5	TRBJ1-4
CSVATSGPDTQYF	TRBV29-1	TRBJ2-3